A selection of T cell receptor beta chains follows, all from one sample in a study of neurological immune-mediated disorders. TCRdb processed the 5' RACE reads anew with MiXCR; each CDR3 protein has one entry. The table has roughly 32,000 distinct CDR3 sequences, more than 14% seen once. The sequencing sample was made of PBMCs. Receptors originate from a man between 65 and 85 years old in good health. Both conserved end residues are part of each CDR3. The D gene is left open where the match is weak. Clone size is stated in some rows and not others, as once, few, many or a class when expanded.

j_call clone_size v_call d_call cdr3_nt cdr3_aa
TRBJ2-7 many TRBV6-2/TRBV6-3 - TGTGCCAGTCAGCCCAAAACCGGTTTAACCTACGAGCAGTACTTC CASQPKTGLTYEQYF
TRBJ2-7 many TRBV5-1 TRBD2 TGCGCCAGCAGCCTGGGAGGGGTTGAGGACGAGCAGTACTTC CASSLGGVEDEQYF
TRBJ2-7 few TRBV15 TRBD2 TGTGCCACCAGCAGAGAGGGGGGGGCCTACGAGCAGTACTTC CATSREGGAYEQYF
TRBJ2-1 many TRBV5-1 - TGCGCCAGCAGCTCCATGCCCGGGCCTCACAATGAGCAGTTCTTC CASSSMPGPHNEQFF
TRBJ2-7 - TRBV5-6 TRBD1 TGTGCCAGCAGCTTCGGGACAGGCCGGGAGCAGTACTTC CASSFGTGREQYF
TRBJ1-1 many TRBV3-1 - TGTGCCAGCAGCCAGGCGAGGGGCACTGAAGCTTTCTTT CASSQARGTEAFF
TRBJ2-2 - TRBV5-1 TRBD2 TGCGCCAGTACTAGCGGGGGGAACAACGTGGAGCTGTTTTTT CASTSGGNNVELFF
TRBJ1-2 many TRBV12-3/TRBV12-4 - TGTGCCAGCAGCAACGACGGGAACTATGGCTACACCTTC CASSNDGNYGYTF
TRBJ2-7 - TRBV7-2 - TGTGCCAGCAGCTGGTCAGGGGATGTCTACGACCAGTACTTC CASSWSGDVYDQYF
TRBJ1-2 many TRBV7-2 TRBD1 TGTGCCAGCAGCCTAATGGACAGGGACTATGGCTACACCTTC CASSLMDRDYGYTF
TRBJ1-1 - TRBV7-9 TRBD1 TGTGCCAGCAGATTAGGGGACAGGGGAAACACTGAAGCTCTCTTT CASRLGDRGNTEALF
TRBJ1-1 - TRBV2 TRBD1 TGTGCCATCAGTGGACAGGGAGCTTTACTTGGTGAAGTTTTCTTT CAISGQGALLGEVFF
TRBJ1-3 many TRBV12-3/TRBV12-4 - TGTGCCAGCAGTTTAGGCTCGGGGGGCTCCTCTGGAAACACCATATATTTT CASSLGSGGSSGNTIYF
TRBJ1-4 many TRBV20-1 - TGCAGTGCTAGAGATTACAGGCCCACTAATGAAAAACTGTTTTTT CSARDYRPTNEKLFF
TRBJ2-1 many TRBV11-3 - TGTGCCAGCAGCTTAGGGTTCTCCTACAATGAGCAGTTCTTC CASSLGFSYNEQFF
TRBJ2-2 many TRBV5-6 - TGTGCCAGCAGTCCCGACGGGGCCTACACCGGGGAGCTGTTTTTT CASSPDGAYTGELFF
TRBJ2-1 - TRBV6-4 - TGTGCCAGCAGTTTGAGAGCCGGGTATGAGCAGTTCTTC CASSLRAGYEQFF
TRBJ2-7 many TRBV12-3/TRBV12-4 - TGTGCCAGCAGAAGGGCACAGGGCGAGCAGTACTTC CASRRAQGEQYF